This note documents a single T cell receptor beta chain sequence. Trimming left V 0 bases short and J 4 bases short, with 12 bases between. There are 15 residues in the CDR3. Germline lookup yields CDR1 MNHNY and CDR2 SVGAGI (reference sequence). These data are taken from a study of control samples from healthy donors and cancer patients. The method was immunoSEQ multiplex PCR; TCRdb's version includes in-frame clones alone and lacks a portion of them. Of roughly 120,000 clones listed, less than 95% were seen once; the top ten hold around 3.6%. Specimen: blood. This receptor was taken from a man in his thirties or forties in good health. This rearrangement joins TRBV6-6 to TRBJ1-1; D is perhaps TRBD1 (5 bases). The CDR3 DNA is TGTGCCAGCAGTTACTCCCCCCAGGGAAGCACTGAAGCTTTCTTT. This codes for CASSYSPQGSTEAFF.